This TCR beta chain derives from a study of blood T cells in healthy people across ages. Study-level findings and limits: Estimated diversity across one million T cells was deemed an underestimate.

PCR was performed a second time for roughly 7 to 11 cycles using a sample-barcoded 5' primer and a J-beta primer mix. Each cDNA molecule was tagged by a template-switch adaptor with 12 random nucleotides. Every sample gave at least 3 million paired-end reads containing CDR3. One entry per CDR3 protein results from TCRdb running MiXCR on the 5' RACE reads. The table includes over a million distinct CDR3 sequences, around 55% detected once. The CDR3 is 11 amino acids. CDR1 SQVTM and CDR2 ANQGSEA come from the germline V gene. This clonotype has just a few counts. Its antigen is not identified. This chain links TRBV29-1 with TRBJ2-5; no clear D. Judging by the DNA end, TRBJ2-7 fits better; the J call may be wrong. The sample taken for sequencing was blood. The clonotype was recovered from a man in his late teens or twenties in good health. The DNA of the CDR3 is TGCAGCGGGACCAACCGCTACGAGCAGTACTTC. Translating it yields CSGTNRYEQYF.